This TCR beta chain is from a study of CD8 T cells in Susac syndrome. TEMRA cells were FACS-enriched, while CD8+ and CD4+ T cells were negatively isolated. Reverse transcription of about 0.5 to 1 ug RNA was carried out with random hexamers. TCRdb fed the immunoSEQ multiplex PCR reads into MiXCR, producing one record per CDR3 protein. The table shows some 200,000 distinct CDR3 sequences, with nearly 97% occurring only once. CDR3 length: 15 amino acids. V was trimmed by 3 bases and J by 0 bases, leaving 9 bases between them. In germline, CDR1 is SNHLY, CDR2 FYNNEI. The material sequenced was CD4+ T cells from PBMCs. This clonotype was sampled from a human donor with multiple sclerosis. This sequence joins TRBV2 and TRBJ2-1, with a weak D call TRBD2 (5 bases). CDR3 residues: CASSELTSSYNEQFF. For the CDR3, the DNA is TGTGCCAGCAGTGAGCTCACTAGCTCCTACAATGAGCAGTTCTTC.